The next 10 T cell receptor beta chains were all read from a single sample in a study of blood T cell repertoires in COVID-19. Using immunoSEQ multiplex PCR, the repertoire was profiled, and TCRdb retains in-frame clones only, with some absent. Of some 56,000 clones in the sample, more than 60% were seen once. Sequences were obtained from peripheral blood. These receptors came from a woman in her forties or fifties with active or convalescent COVID-19.

This clone has only one observation. This chain connects TRBV7-2 to TRBJ1-2, with TRBD1 as a possible D gene (5 bases). There are 14 residues in the CDR3. Germline CDR1 reads SGHTA; CDR2 reads FQGNSA. V gave up 5 bases and J gave up 4 bases, with 14 bases separating them. For the CDR3, the DNA is TGTGCCAGCAGCACCTCGGGGGGATTCTATGGCTACACCTTC. This translates into CASSTSGGFYGYTF.

The rearrangement links TRBV14 to TRBJ1-3; possibly TRBD1 for D (6 bases). Trimming shortened V by 6 bases and J by 2 bases, and 11 bases separated the two germline ends. CDR3 size: 14 residues. Germline values: CDR1 SGHDN, CDR2 FVKESK. The CDR3 region is CASRQQGAGNTIYF. CDR3 DNA: TGTGCCAGCAGACAACAGGGCGCTGGAAACACCATATATTTT.

This clone was recorded only once. The V call is TRBV11-2, the J call TRBJ2-1; 7 bases line up with TRBD1. The V gene's germline CDR1 is SGHAT and CDR2 FQNNGV. Unmatched junction bases numbered 8, after V lost 1 base and J lost 8 bases. The CDR3 sequence is 15 residues long. CDR3 nucleotides: TGTGCCAGCAGCTTAGGATCGACAGGGATCGATGAGCAGTTCTTC. This gives the protein CASSLGSTGIDEQFF.

The CDR3 loop reads CASSQPGQRTTDTQYF. The CDR3, as DNA: TGCGCCAGCAGCCAACCGGGACAGAGAACCACAGATACGCAGTATTTT. The V and J genes are TRBV4-1 and TRBJ2-3, with 7 bases lining up with TRBD1. The ends lost 2 bases at V and 2 bases at J; junction bases unmatched: 7. Per the germline V gene, CDR1 is MGHRA and CDR2 is YSYEKL. This CDR3 region has 16 residues.

The rearrangement joins TRBV6-6 to TRBJ2-7, with D perhaps TRBD2 (5 bases). Germline CDR1 MNHNY, CDR2 SVGAGI (reference sequence). The ends were cut back, 0 bases at V and 2 bases at J, with 8 bases in the middle. The CDR3 contains 14 residues. As DNA, the CDR3 is TGTGCCAGCAGTTACTCGATACTAGCCTACGAGCAGTACTTC. It is translated as CASSYSILAYEQYF.

The V call is TRBV11-2, the J call TRBJ2-5, with 8 bases aligning to TRBD1. Losses at the gene ends were 5 bases for V and 3 bases for J; bases not matched to a gene: 2. This CDR3 comprises 13 residues. Germline V CDR1 and CDR2: SGHAT, FQNNGV. In nucleotides, the CDR3 is TGTGCCAGCAGCCTGGACAGGGAAGAGACCCAGTACTTC. It is translated as CASSLDREETQYF.

The chain employs TRBV2 and TRBJ2-1, with 7 bases aligning to TRBD2. The CDR3 has 14 residues. CDR1 and CDR2 (germline): SNHLY, FYNNEI. Trimming at V came to 1 base and at J to 8 bases, leaving 5 bases not matched to a gene. The CDR3 DNA is TGTGCCAGCAGTGAAGGGCCCCTAGCGGATGAGCAGTTCTTC. This translates into CASSEGPLADEQFF.

J is TRBJ2-5 and V is TRBV7-6, with 7 bases fitting TRBD1. Germline V CDR1 and CDR2: SGHVS, FNYEAQ. This CDR3 is 15 amino acids long. The ends lost 0 bases at V and 4 bases at J; junction bases unmatched: 5. The CDR3 DNA sequence: TGTGCCAGCAGCTTAGCGACAGGGAACTCAGAGACCCAGTACTTC. This codes for CASSLATGNSETQYF.

V gene TRBV9 combines with J gene TRBJ2-5; no reliable D call. Germline CDR1 and CDR2: SGDLS and YYNGEE. The CDR3 totals 13 residues. V gave up 0 bases and J gave up 5 bases, with 8 bases separating them. CDR3 DNA: TGTGCCAGCAGCGTAGAGCCACAGGAGACCCAGTACTTC. Protein product: CASSVEPQETQYF.

The rearrangement uses TRBV3-1 (or the pseudogene TRBV3-2) and TRBJ1-2; no reliable D call. The CDR3 length is 12 residues. Germline CDR1 LGHDT, CDR2 YNNKEL (reference sequence). V lost 2 bases and J 7 bases, leaving 8 bases between the germline ends. CDR3 residues: CASSQSRVGYTF. In DNA, the CDR3 is TGTGCCAGCAGCCAATCGAGGGTTGGCTACACCTTC.